The sequence of this TCR beta chain was determined in a study of regulatory T cells in long-lasting Graves disease. Study outcomes and limitations: Segments TRBV28, TRBJ1-2 and TRBJ2-5 showed preferential usage in persistent disease.

As for time point: newly diagnosed GD, antithyroid drugs for less than 3 months. The TCR library used RNA extracted from PBMCs. The V gene lost 3 bases and the J gene lost 4 bases, with 12 bases spanning the gap. There are 14 residues in the CDR3. Germline CDR1 SNHLY, CDR2 FYNNEI. In building TCR beta libraries, iRepertoire HTBI primers were used together with Arm-PCR of CDR3 regions. Under the authors' procedure: 62 TRBV and roughly 15 TRBJ segments were identified across samples. Using its own MiXCR run on the multiplex PCR reads, TCRdb lists one record per CDR3 protein. The V and J calls were not made by the authors but by TCRdb's processing. The sample yields hundreds of thousands of distinct CDR3 sequences, approximately 16% seen once. This clonotype appeared many times. Its antigen is undetermined. The same sample was also used in a study of T cells in Graves' hyperthyroidism and ophthalmopathy. From that second work: Among the patients, aged 18 to 65, hyperthyroidism was newly diagnosed and had lasted under 2 months. The model's output predicted ophthalmopathy at a median of around 6.9 months prior to onset.

The receptor was isolated from a man aged 35 to 55 with Graves disease. The sequencing used peripheral blood mononuclear cells (PBMCs), collected at new diagnosis, from a patient treated with antithyroid drugs. The rearrangement links TRBV2 to TRBJ1-2; D may be TRBD1 (5 bases). The CDR3, as DNA: TGTGCCAGCAGTGACAGGGTGGGGGGCTATGGCTACACCTTC. Translation gives CASSDRVGGYGYTF.